Below are 9 T cell receptor beta chains sequenced from a single sample in a study of shared clonotypes between healthy human individuals. The data were produced by immunoSEQ multiplex PCR, yet TCRdb's version contains in-frame clones alone and is incomplete. The repertoire holds 2 million to 2.5 million clones, with around 90% as singletons. Sequenced sample: naive CD4+ T cells from PBMCs. Sample subset: CD45RA+ positively selected. The receptor source for this set is a man aged 18-30 years in good health. Some clones in this sample may be carry-over from other donors' samples.

Regarding this clone: This same CDR3 is encoded by further DNA sequences in the sample. The chain recombines TRBV30 with TRBJ2-5, with a tentative D call TRBD2 (7 bases). The CDR3 consists of 11 residues. CDR1 and CDR2 from the germline V gene are GTSNPN and SVGIG (reference sequence). Deletions cut 4 bases from V and 5 bases from J, with 8 bases between. The CDR3 protein is CAWKGGETQYF. CDR3 bases: TGTGCCTGGAAGGGGGGGGAGACCCAGTACTTC.

The rearrangement uses TRBV18 and TRBJ2-3, with TRBD2 as a possible D gene (5 bases). From germline, CDR1 is KGHSH and CDR2 LQKENI. V shed 3 bases and J shed 5 bases, with 15 bases lying between them. CDR3 length: 15 residues. The CDR3 reads CASSPPGSAGDTQYF. In DNA form, the CDR3 reads TGTGCCAGCTCACCGCCAGGCTCCGCGGGAGATACGCAGTATTTT.

V usage is TRBV7-2 and J usage is TRBJ2-2, with TRBD2 matching 10 bases. Germline assignment: CDR1 SGHTA and CDR2 FQGNSA. This CDR3 is built from 17 residues. The trim removed 5 bases at V and 2 bases at J, leaving 8 bases unmatched. The DNA for the CDR3 is TGTGCCAGCAGCCTCAGCGGGAGGGCCTTTAACACCGGGGAGCTGTTTTTT. Translation gives CASSLSGRAFNTGELFF.

This clone came up once. This sequence joins TRBV6-1 and TRBJ2-2; TRBD1 is a possible D gene (5 bases). The ends were cut back, 6 bases at V and 5 bases at J, with 16 bases in the middle. Germline CDR1 and CDR2: MNHNS and SASEGT. The CDR3 has 15 residues. Here the CDR3 DNA reads TGTGCCAGCAGGTCCCAAGGGGCAAGTACCGGGGAGCTGTTTTTT. This sequence encodes CASRSQGASTGELFF.

The chain recombines TRBV10-1 with TRBJ2-3; 10 bases are a match to TRBD2. The junction had 5 bases not matched to a gene; V was cut back by 8 bases and J by 3 bases. The CDR3 covers 14 residues. CDR1 is WNHNN, CDR2 SYGVQD, per germline (reference sequence). In nucleotides, the CDR3 is TGCGCCAGCTCCGGGACTAGCGTGACAGATACGCAGTATTTT. It encodes CASSGTSVTDTQYF.

This chain uses TRBV27 with TRBJ1-1; 7 nucleotides align to TRBD1. CDR3 length equals 15 residues. CDR1 is MNHEY, CDR2 SMNVEV, per germline (reference sequence). The trim removed 7 bases at V and 5 bases at J, leaving 13 bases unmatched. The CDR3 bases are TGTGCCAGCACCACGGGCCCACAGGGGAGGACTGAAGCTTTCTTT. Its protein is CASTTGPQGRTEAFF.

The chain uses TRBV2 and TRBJ1-1, with 8 bases matching TRBD1. The V and J ends lost 10 bases and 0 bases, in that order; junction bases with no gene match: 7. Germline values: CDR1 SNHLY, CDR2 FYNNEI. The CDR3 contains 14 residues. The CDR3 coding sequence is TGTGCCACCACACGACAGGGGATGAACACTGAAGCTTTCTTT. Amino acid sequence: CATTRQGMNTEAFF.

The rearrangement links TRBV18 to TRBJ2-1; TRBD1 aligns across 9 bases. The CDR3 runs to 13 residues. Germline CDR1 reads KGHSH; CDR2 reads LQKENI. V shed 3 bases and J 6 bases; nucleotides not matched to a gene: 0. The DNA of the CDR3 is TGTGCCAGCTCACCGACAGGGGGCAATGAGCAGTTCTTC. Its protein product is CASSPTGGNEQFF.

This clone has just a few counts. The chain employs TRBV9 and TRBJ1-5; D is ambiguous. CDR1 is SGDLS, CDR2 YYNGEE, per germline. This CDR3 has 13 amino acids. Trimming cost V 0 bases and J 4 bases, with 5 bases left between them. The CDR3 bases are TGTGCCAGCAGCGTAGAGGAGAATCAGCCCCAGCATTTT. This encodes CASSVEENQPQHF.